One and the same sample provided the 5 T cell receptor beta chains below, sequenced in a study of cytomegalovirus exposure and HLA in healthy donors. Both 60 Vbeta primers and 13 Jbeta primers went into the PCR. The method was immunoSEQ multiplex PCR; TCRdb's version includes in-frame clones alone and lacks a portion of them. The table has some 150,000 clones, 60% to 70% seen once. Sequenced: PBMCs. The receptor set was obtained from a woman aged 60 to 75 in good health and CMV-seropositive.

The chain recombines TRBV5-6 with TRBJ2-7; 7 bases match TRBD2. V lost 4 bases to trimming and J lost 4 bases; unmatched junction nucleotides: 11. The germline CDR1 and CDR2 sequences are SGHDT and YYEEEE. The CDR3 consists of 15 residues. CDR3 amino acids: CASSPLVTSDYEQYF. In DNA, the CDR3 is TGTGCCAGCAGCCCGCTGGTAACTAGCGATTACGAGCAGTACTTC.

The gene calls are TRBV11-2 and TRBJ2-7; D may be TRBD1 (6 bases). The CDR3 has 14 residues. Germline CDR1 reads SGHAT; CDR2 reads FQNNGV. V was pared by 5 bases and J by 1 base, with 12 bases between. CDR3 nucleotides: TGTGCCAGCAGCCCCACCAGGGGTTCCTACGAGCAGTACTTC. This gives the protein CASSPTRGSYEQYF.

This rearrangement joins TRBV2 to TRBJ2-7; D possibly corresponds to TRBD1 (6 bases). The CDR3 totals 13 residues. CDR1 is SNHLY and CDR2 is FYNNEI in the germline V gene. Between the trimmed V and J ends, which lost 6 bases and 3 bases, there was a span of 12 bases. The CDR3 nucleotides are TGTGCCAGCAGGAAACAGGGTAGCTACGAGCAGTACTTC. It codes for CASRKQGSYEQYF.

J is TRBJ1-2 and V is TRBV4-2, with TRBD1 as a possible D gene (5 bases). V lost 1 base, J lost 8 bases, and 14 bases lay in between. Germline CDR1 and CDR2: LGHNA and YNFKEQ. The CDR3 loop spans 14 amino acids. The CDR3 protein is CASSQVSTEGGYTF. The CDR3 DNA reads as TGTGCCAGCAGCCAAGTCTCGACGGAGGGGGGCTACACCTTC.

The chain uses TRBV9 and TRBJ1-2, with 7 bases identical to TRBD1. The trim removed 4 bases at V and 8 bases at J, leaving 11 bases unmatched. The CDR3 extends over 14 amino acids. Looked up from germline, CDR1 is SGDLS and CDR2 is YYNGEE. In DNA form, the CDR3 reads TGTGCCAGCAGCTTTGGGACAGAGGAGAAGGGCTACACCTTC. Translation: CASSFGTEEKGYTF.